A selection of T cell receptor beta chains follows, all from one sample in a study of T cells in Graves' hyperthyroidism and ophthalmopathy. TCRdb reanalysed the multiplex PCR reads using MiXCR and keeps one entry per CDR3 protein. The sample gives around 290,000 distinct CDR3 sequences, approximately 12% of which show up once; 7.8% is in the top ten. Sequenced material: blood. These receptor sequences come from a woman aged 30 to 39 with Graves' hyperthyroidism that later progressed to Graves' ophthalmopathy. CDR3s include the opening cysteine and the closing phenylalanine or tryptophan. The D gene is left open where the match is weak. Some rows mark clone size as missing; the rest say once, few, many or name a class of expanded clone.

TRBV9,.,TRBJ2-2,.,TGTGCCAGCAGCGTAGCTGCGGGACACAACACCGGGGAGCTGTTTTTT,CASSVAAGHNTGELFF
TRBV20-1,.,TRBJ1-2,.,TGCAGTGCCAGGGCATTAAATGGCTACACCTTC,CSARALNGYTF
TRBV2,.,TRBJ2-1,.,TGTGCCAGCAGCGCTGACGGAAACGTGGATGAGCAGTTCTTC,CASSADGNVDEQFF
TRBV15,few,TRBJ2-2,.,TGTGCCACCAGCAGAGATACGGGGGCCGGCGGGGAGCTGTTTTTT,CATSRDTGAGGELFF
TRBV28,many,TRBJ2-2,TRBD2,TGTGCCAGCAGCCTCGGACTAGCGGGAGCCCACACCGGGGAGCTGTTTTTT,CASSLGLAGAHTGELFF
TRBV27,many,TRBJ2-1,.,TGTGCCACCACGAAAAATGAGCAGTTCTTC,CATTKNEQFF
TRBV6-1,many,TRBJ2-7,.,TGTGCCAGCGGGGAAGTTCGGGGAATTGCCTACGAGCAGTACTTC,CASGEVRGIAYEQYF
TRBV24-1,many,TRBJ2-7,.,TGTGCCACCAGTGATTCGAGTATCTCCGCCGAGCAGTACTTC,CATSDSSISAEQYF
TRBV27,many,TRBJ2-3,.,TGTGCCAGCAGTGCCGGGGACTGGTATACGCAGTATTTT,CASSAGDWYTQYF
TRBV6-1,.,TRBJ2-7,TRBD1,TGTGCCAGCAGCATTCGACCGGGACAGGACTACGAGCAGTACTTC,CASSIRPGQDYEQYF
TRBV7-9,.,TRBJ2-1,.,TGTGCCACCAAGCTCCTGCTCTCGCCCTACAATGAGCAGTTCTTC,CATKLLLSPYNEQFF
TRBV12-3/TRBV12-4,many,TRBJ1-1,.,TGTGCCAGCACCTTCGGGGCCGTGAACACTGAAGCTTTCTTT,CASTFGAVNTEAFF
TRBV20-1,once,TRBJ2-3,.,TGCAGTGCTAGAGATTTTAGGACTGTTACGCAGTATTTT,CSARDFRTVTQYF
TRBV24-1,.,TRBJ2-3,.,TGTGCCACCAGTCCGCCCCTCACAGATACGCAGTATTTT,CATSPPLTDTQYF
TRBV5-1,many,TRBJ2-3,.,TGCGCCAGCCAGGGGGAGGCAGGAATCACAGATACGCAGTATTTT,CASQGEAGITDTQYF
TRBV30,many,TRBJ1-2,TRBD1,TGTGCCTGGGGTCCCACCGGGACAGGGGGCTATGGCTACACCTTC,CAWGPTGTGGYGYTF
TRBV18,many,TRBJ1-3,TRBD1,TGTGCCAGCTCACCACCCGGACAGGGGAGGAACACCATATATTTT,CASSPPGQGRNTIYF
TRBV28,many,TRBJ2-7,.,TGTGCCAGCAGTTTAGGGGGAATCGAGCAGTACTTC,CASSLGGIEQYF
TRBV12-3/TRBV12-4,many,TRBJ2-3,.,TGTGCCAGCAGTTTTAGCCAGACCACAGATACGCAGTATTTT,CASSFSQTTDTQYF
TRBV10-3,few,TRBJ2-1,.,TGTGCCATCAGTGGTCTGGCCGGGAATGAGCAGTTCTTC,CAISGLAGNEQFF
TRBV29-1,few,TRBJ2-7,TRBD2,TGCAGCTCGGGGGAGGGAGGTGAGCAGTACTTC,CSSGEGGEQYF
TRBV12-3/TRBV12-4,many,TRBJ2-3,.,TGTGCCAGCAGCCCCCAGGCCAGCACAGATACGCAGTATTTT,CASSPQASTDTQYF
TRBV5-6,many,TRBJ1-1,.,TGTGCCAGCAGCTTAACAGGGTTAGGAAGACCGAACACTGAAGCTTTCTTT,CASSLTGLGRPNTEAFF
TRBV30,.,TRBJ2-3,.,TGTGCCTGGAGGATTTGGGATACGCAGTATTTT,CAWRIWDTQYF
TRBV11-3,many,TRBJ2-3,.,TGTGCCAGCAGCTCGCAGTACACAGATACGCAGTATTTT,CASSSQYTDTQYF
TRBV5-1,few,TRBJ2-7,.,TGCGCCAGCAGCTCGAGCTCCGGACAGAGCTCCTACGAGCAGTACTTC,CASSSSSGQSSYEQYF
TRBV6-1,few,TRBJ1-2,.,TGTGCCAGCAGTAAGACAGCTAACTATGGCTACACCTTC,CASSKTANYGYTF
TRBV5-6,.,TRBJ1-2,.,TGTGCCAGCAGCCCCGAGGGACGGGCTCGGTATGGCTACACCTTC,CASSPEGRARYGYTF
TRBV9,.,TRBJ1-6,TRBD1,TGTGCCAGCAGCGTACCCGGACAGGGGAATTCACCCCTCCACTTT,CASSVPGQGNSPLHF
TRBV9,many,TRBJ1-1,.,TGTGCCAGCAGCGCCACAGGGAACTTGAACACTGAAGCTTTCTTT,CASSATGNLNTEAFF
TRBV28,many,TRBJ1-5,.,TGTGCCAGCAGTTTCAGTGGGGTTCAGCCCCAGCATTTT,CASSFSGVQPQHF
TRBV3-2,.,TRBJ2-7,.,TGTGCCAGCAGCCAAGATCCGAGGACAAGCCCCATAGGGCAGTACTTC,CASSQDPRTSPIGQYF
TRBV12-3/TRBV12-4,many,TRBJ1-5,TRBD1,TGTGCCAGCACCGGGACAGTTTATAGCAATCAGCCCCAGCATTTT,CASTGTVYSNQPQHF
TRBV5-6,.,TRBJ1-3,.,TGTGCCAGCAGCTTGGCAGGTGCGGGACACATCTCTGGAAACACCATATATTTT,CASSLAGAGHISGNTIYF
TRBV7-9,many,TRBJ2-3,.,TGTGCCAGCAGCGAAACGAACGGTGGACGGACGGGTACGCAGTATTTT,CASSETNGGRTGTQYF